These 17 T cell receptor beta chains were sequenced from one sample in a study of a mutant IDH1 vaccine in newly diagnosed glioma. The antigens these receptors bind are not known. TCRdb keeps only in-frame clones here, not all; method: immunoSEQ multiplex PCR. The profile covers more than 60,000 clones, with about 74% appearing a single time and around 4.5% taken by the ten largest. Time point defined: week 35, safety follow-up. The investigators gave 300 ug of mutant IDH1 20-mer peptide in each vaccine dose, together with topical imiquimod. The sequencing here drew on PBMCs, taken from a glioma patient whose treatment included an IDH1 peptide vaccine. These receptors were obtained from a man aged 50-60 years with glioma.

Concerning this clone itself: The junction does not match germline at one end; this may be a read error. This sequence joins TRBV2 and TRBJ1-4; no reliable D call. This CDR3 has 14 residues. The germline gives CDR1 SNHLY, CDR2 FYNNEI. The CDR3 reads CASREGSTNEKLFF. CDR3 bases: TGTGCCAGCAGGGAAGGGTCAACTAATGAAAAACTGTTTTTT.

This clone was seen a few times. The chain combines TRBV5-8 with TRBJ2-7; TRBD1 aligns across 8 bases. Per the germline V gene, CDR1 is SGHTS and CDR2 is YDEGEE. V lost 4 bases, J lost 1 base, and 7 bases stayed unmatched. The length of the CDR3 is 15 residues. This CDR3 reads CASSPRGQGSYEQYF. The DNA of the CDR3 is TGTGCCAGCAGCCCTCGAGGACAGGGATCCTACGAGCAGTACTTC.

The sample holds a few counts of this clone. This chain connects TRBV27 to TRBJ1-2; D might be TRBD1 (5 bases). V gave up 5 bases and J gave up 7 bases, with 17 bases separating them. The CDR3 extends over 14 amino acids. Germline assignment: CDR1 MNHEY and CDR2 SMNVEV (reference sequence). The DNA of the CDR3 is TGTGCCAGCAGTATTGGGCGGGGGGAGCTTGGCTACACCTTC. Translation gives CASSIGRGELGYTF.

This chain uses TRBV30 with TRBJ2-7; perhaps TRBD2 as D (6 bases). The germline gives CDR1 GTSNPN, CDR2 SVGIG (reference sequence). V was pared by 4 bases and J by 2 bases, with 15 bases between. The CDR3 has 14 amino acids. The CDR3 DNA sequence: TGTGCCTGGACCGTAAGGGGACTGACCTACGAGCAGTACTTC. It yields the protein CAWTVRGLTYEQYF.

This clone was observed a single time. The chain recombines TRBV11-1 with TRBJ2-1; D possibly corresponds to TRBD1 (5 bases). The germline CDR1 and CDR2 sequences are SGHAT and FQDESV (reference sequence). Deletions cut 5 bases from V and 2 bases from J, with 25 bases between. This CDR3 is 19 amino acids long. The CDR3 here is CASSPRDLANTQPYNEQFF. The CDR3, as DNA: TGTGCCAGCAGCCCCAGGGATTTAGCCAATACACAACCCTACAATGAGCAGTTCTTC.

The chain combines TRBV5-4 with TRBJ2-1; 8 bases fit TRBD1. V trimming: 4 bases; J trimming: 0 bases; junction bases outside the gene matches: 6. The germline V gene encodes CDR1 SGHNT and CDR2 YYREEE (reference sequence). The CDR3 is 16 residues long. CDR3 region: CASSAPGQDSYNEQFF. In DNA, the CDR3 is TGTGCCAGCAGCGCCCCGGGACAGGACTCCTACAATGAGCAGTTCTTC. The whole variable domain, filled in from reference TRBV5-4 and TRBJ2-1, reads ETGVTQSPTHLIKTRGQQVTLRCSSQSGHNTVSWYQQALGQGPQFIFQYYREEENGRGNFPPRFSGLQFPNYSSELNVNALELDDSALYLCASSAPGQDSYNEQFFGPGTRLTVL.

J is TRBJ1-1 and V is TRBV6-4; D is unclear. This CDR3 spans 13 amino acids. V dropped 5 bases and J dropped 3 bases, with 10 bases sitting between them. Germline-derived CDR1 and CDR2 are MRHNA and SNTAGT. CDR3 DNA sequence: TGTGCCAGCAGTCGAGATTGGGACACTGAAGCTTTCTTT. Its protein product is CASSRDWDTEAFF.

J is TRBJ1-1 and V is TRBV4-3; 8 bases map to TRBD1. The CDR3 contains 17 residues. The J segment lost 3 bases and the V segment lost 2 bases, leaving 11 bases of the junction unmatched. CDR1 LGHNA and CDR2 YSLEER come from the germline V gene. CDR3 coding DNA: TGCGCCAGCAGCCAATCACAGGGGGGGATCTTGGACACTGAAGCTTTCTTT. Its protein is CASSQSQGGILDTEAFF.

The rearrangement links TRBV9 to TRBJ1-3; D unresolved. The germline CDR1 and CDR2 sequences are SGDLS and YYNGEE. The V end was cut by 4 bases, the J end by 1 base, with 12 bases between. The CDR3 contains 15 residues. CDR3 sequence reads: CASSPGATSGNTIYF. CDR3 sequence (DNA): TGTGCCAGCAGCCCAGGTGCCACTTCTGGAAACACCATATATTTT.

This chain uses TRBV29-1 with TRBJ2-7; perhaps TRBD2 as D (6 bases). This CDR3 is built from 10 residues. Per germline, CDR1 SQVTM and CDR2 ANQGSEA. The germline V and J ends were trimmed by 7 bases and 5 bases, with 9 bases remaining between them. The CDR3 spells CSAVADEQYF. The DNA of the CDR3 is TGCAGCGCCGTAGCGGACGAGCAGTACTTC.

This chain uses TRBV30 with TRBJ1-4; D is undetermined. This CDR3 comprises 14 residues. Germline V CDR1 and CDR2: GTSNPN, SVGIG (reference sequence). V was pared by 0 bases and J by 4 bases, with 9 bases between. CDR3 region: CAWSVHLVNEKLFF. The CDR3 bases are TGTGCCTGGAGTGTACACTTGGTTAATGAAAAACTGTTTTTT.

DNA for the CDR3: TGCGCCAGCAGTGAGCAAATTCGGCTCGATGGCTACACCTTC. As protein: CASSEQIRLDGYTF. V is TRBV10-2 and J is TRBJ1-2, with D hard to call. Germline-derived CDR1 and CDR2 are WSHSY and SAAADI. V was cut by 2 bases and J by 6 bases, with 13 bases left in between. This CDR3 contains 14 residues.

The chain recombines TRBV7-6 with TRBJ1-2, with D unclear. V was shortened by 1 base and J by 8 bases, with 14 bases between the two germline ends. From germline, CDR1 is SGHVS and CDR2 FNYEAQ. There are 14 residues in the CDR3. CDR3 residues: CASSLGTFDDGYTF. The CDR3 DNA reads TGTGCCAGCAGCTTAGGGACCTTCGATGACGGCTACACCTTC.

This rearrangement joins TRBV18 to TRBJ1-5; D might be TRBD1 (5 bases). Germline-derived CDR1 and CDR2 are KGHSH and LQKENI. Trimming shortened V by 3 bases and J by 7 bases, and 16 bases separated the two germline ends. The CDR3 runs 15 residues. The CDR3 DNA sequence: TGTGCCAGCTCACCCCTGGGGACGGCCGGACAGCCCCAGCATTTT. It specifies CASSPLGTAGQPQHF.

V is TRBV4-1 and J is TRBJ1-1; a weak D match, TRBD1 (6 bases). Germline V gene sequence: CDR1 MGHRA, CDR2 YSYEKL. The CDR3 is 15 residues long. V was shortened by 3 bases and J by 0 bases, with 11 bases between the two germline ends. The CDR3 DNA reads as TGCGCCAGCAGCCAGACAGAGGGGGTGAACACTGAAGCTTTCTTT. Translating gives CASSQTEGVNTEAFF.

The chain combines TRBV6-6 with TRBJ2-7, with D possibly being TRBD1 or TRBD2 (5 bases each). This CDR3 is 14 amino acids long. Trimming removed 2 bases from V and 2 bases from J, with 10 bases in between. Germline-derived CDR1 and CDR2 are MNHNY and SVGAGI (reference sequence). CDR3 nucleotides: TGTGCCAGCAGTTACGGGACGGGGACCTACGAGCAGTACTTC. This codes for CASSYGTGTYEQYF.

This clone was recorded once. The V gene is TRBV28, the J gene TRBJ1-2, with D possibly TRBD1 on 6 matching bases. The V end lost 4 bases, the J end lost 0 bases, and 15 bases lay between the germline ends. CDR1 and CDR2 (germline): MDHEN, SYDVKM. The CDR3 contains 16 residues. The CDR3, as DNA: TGTGCCAGCAGTTCTAGGCAGGGGCCCACTAACTATGGCTACACCTTC. Residues: CASSSRQGPTNYGYTF.